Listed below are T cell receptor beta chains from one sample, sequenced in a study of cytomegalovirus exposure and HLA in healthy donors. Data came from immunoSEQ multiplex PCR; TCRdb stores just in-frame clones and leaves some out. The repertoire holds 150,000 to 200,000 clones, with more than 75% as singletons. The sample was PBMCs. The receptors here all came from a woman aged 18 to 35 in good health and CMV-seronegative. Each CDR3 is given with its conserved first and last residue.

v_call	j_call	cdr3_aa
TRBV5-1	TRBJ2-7	CASSRRDNNEQYF
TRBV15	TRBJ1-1	CATSRAGVENTEAFF
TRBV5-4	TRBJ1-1	CASSLGFWDRGQETEAFF
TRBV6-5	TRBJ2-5	CASSLRGREETQYF
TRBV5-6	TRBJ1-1	CASSPTDGQIYTEAFF
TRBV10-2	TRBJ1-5	CASSEEYSNQPQHF
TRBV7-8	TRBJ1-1	CASSTRGSSTEAFF
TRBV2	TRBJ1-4	CASSEGTGPYEKLFF
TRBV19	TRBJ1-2	CASSILGHMEGYTF
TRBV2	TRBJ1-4	CASSESQGARLFF
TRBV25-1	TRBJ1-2	CASSDGQGRGYTF
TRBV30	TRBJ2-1	CAWSQSGFEQFF
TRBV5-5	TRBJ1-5	CASSLGASNQPQHF
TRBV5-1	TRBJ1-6	CASSLGGLTGVNNSPLHF
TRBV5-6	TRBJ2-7	CASRRLGHSYEQYF
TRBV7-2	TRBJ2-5	CASSLAGVETQYF
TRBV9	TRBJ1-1	CASSEQVDHTEAFF
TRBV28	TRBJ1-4	CASSPSGGVEKLFF
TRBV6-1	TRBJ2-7	CASSEVASGGYEQYF
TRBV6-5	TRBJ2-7	CASRSRYEQYF
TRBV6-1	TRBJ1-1	CASSEASRTVEAFF
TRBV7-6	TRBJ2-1	CASSSLGGYSYNEQFF
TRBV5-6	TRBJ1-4	CASSPLRGRYEKLFF
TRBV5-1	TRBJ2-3	CASSGLNTDTQYF
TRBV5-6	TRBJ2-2	CASSLADRGRPTNTGELFF
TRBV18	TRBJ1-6	CASGTGTGGSTLHF
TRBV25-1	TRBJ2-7	CASSESPPPITSYEQYF
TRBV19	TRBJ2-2	CASKELEVGNTGELFF
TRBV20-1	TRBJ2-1	CSAPSHNEQFF
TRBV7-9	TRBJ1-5	CASSTSQRGSSNQPQHF
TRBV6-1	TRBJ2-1	CASRLAGVDEQFF